This TCR beta chain was retrieved from a study of blood T cells in healthy people across ages. On this clonotype: No antigen is known for it.

The study's findings and limits: Long-lived donors carried more naive CD4+ cells and greater diversity than aged donors. It was not possible, with unsorted PBMCs, to conclusively compare naive and antigen-experienced cells.

A sample-barcoded 5' primer and a J-beta primer mix were used in a second PCR of about 7 to 11 cycles. Each cDNA molecule, via a template-switch adaptor with 12 random nucleotides, was tagged. TCRdb re-analysed the 5' RACE reads in MiXCR, keeping a single row per CDR3 protein. The table has approximately 900,000 distinct CDR3 sequences, 25% to 35% seen once. Trimming removed 7 bases at V and 12 bases at J, with 21 bases between. The CDR3 extends over 13 amino acids. The same specimen was also included in a second study, on T cells of mothers and their children. That source notes: The sample comes from 8 or 9 healthy Caucasian donors: mothers and children.

The chain uses TRBV12-3 or TRBV12-4 and TRBJ1-2; tentatively, D is TRBD1 (5 bases). This receptor was taken from a woman between 40 and 50 years old in good health. Sequenced input: blood. DNA of the CDR3: TGTGCCAGCATCCTAGGGGCGGGCGAAGGCGACACCTTC. Translating gives CASILGAGEGDTF.